The 10 T cell receptor beta chains listed next were all sequenced from one sample in a study. Tregs were sorted as CD4+CD25+CD127-/low cells. Adaptor-ligated barcode primers were used to amplify TRBV12-4/TRBJ1-2 clonotypes. TCRdb re-analysed the multiplex PCR reads in MiXCR, keeping a single row per CDR3 protein. The table lists roughly 2,100 distinct CDR3 sequences, roughly 20% of them singletons. Sequenced: Tregs sorted from blood. These receptors all stem from a female donor with breast cancer.

This clonotype was seen ten or more times. V gene TRBV12-3 or TRBV12-4 combines with J gene TRBJ1-2; D not certain. The CDR3 spans 14 residues. Trimming removed 2 bases from V and 7 bases from J, with 14 bases in between. The CDR3 DNA sequence: TGTGCCAGCAGTTTATTTGAGAGGGCGCGTGGCTACACCTTC. Translation gives CASSLFERARGYTF.

This clonotype rates as medium-sized. This chain joins TRBV12-3 or TRBV12-4 and TRBJ1-2; D call uncertain. The CDR3 is made up of 11 amino acids. The V end was cut by 1 base, the J end by 8 bases, with 5 bases between. The CDR3 DNA is TGTGCCAGCAGTTTAGGGTCCGGCTACACCTTC. Protein: CASSLGSGYTF.

By share, this clonotype ranks as medium-sized. A read error may account for a junction end that differs from germline. This sequence joins TRBV12-3 or TRBV12-4 and TRBJ1-2, with 7 bases lining up with TRBD1. This CDR3 has 11 residues. The CDR3 sequence: CASADRVIRGF. The CDR3 bases are TGTGCCAGTGCTGACAGGGTGATTCGAGGATTC.

This clonotype is classed as medium-sized. The J gene is TRBJ1-2, the V gene TRBV12-3 or TRBV12-4; D is possibly TRBD1 (5 bases). The CDR3 spans 14 residues. V lost 4 bases and J lost 4, with 13 bases in between. CDR3 loop: CASSSLREIYGYTF. The CDR3 DNA reads TGTGCCAGCAGTTCACTCAGGGAAATCTATGGCTACACCTTC.

This clonotype is categorized as medium-sized. The V and J genes are TRBV12-3 or TRBV12-4 and TRBJ1-2; 7 bases agree with TRBD1. The J segment lost 8 bases and the V segment lost 5 bases, leaving 5 bases of the junction unmatched. The CDR3 consists of 12 residues. The CDR3 reads CASSTGAEGYTF. The CDR3 DNA reads TGTGCCAGCAGTACAGGGGCTGAGGGCTACACCTTC.

This clonotype counts as medium-sized. The chain recombines TRBV12-3 or TRBV12-4 with TRBJ1-2; 7 nucleotides agree with TRBD1. The CDR3 runs 14 residues. The ends lost 5 bases at V and 8 bases at J; junction bases unmatched: 11. CDR3 bases: TGTGCCAGCAGTCCCGGACAGGCGAGCGAGGGCTACACCTTC. Translated: CASSPGQASEGYTF.

By share of the sample, this clonotype is medium-sized. The V gene is TRBV12-3 or TRBV12-4, the J gene TRBJ1-2; TRBD1 is a possible D gene (6 bases). The ends were cut back, 5 bases at V and 3 bases at J, with 10 bases in the middle. CDR3 length equals 13 residues. CDR3 protein: CASSPGTHYGYTF. In nucleotides, the CDR3 is TGTGCCAGCAGTCCAGGGACACACTATGGCTACACCTTC.

In its sample, this clonotype is medium-sized. The chain employs TRBV12-3 or TRBV12-4 and TRBJ1-2; D perhaps matches TRBD1 (5 bases). The V gene lost 6 bases and the J gene lost 7 bases, with 12 bases spanning the gap. The CDR3 covers 12 residues. The CDR3 region is CASRQGVFGYTF. The DNA for the CDR3 is TGTGCCAGCAGACAAGGGGTATTTGGCTACACCTTC.

This clonotype is categorized as large (0.1 to 1%). V usage is TRBV12-3 or TRBV12-4 and J usage is TRBJ1-2, with 8 nucleotides matching TRBD1. This CDR3 comprises 13 residues. J lost 4 bases, V lost 6 bases, and 4 bases had no gene match. The CDR3 bases are TGTGCCAGCAGCCAAGGGACAGGCTATGGCTACACCTTC. Translation gives CASSQGTGYGYTF.

This clonotype is classed as medium-sized. The rearrangement joins TRBV12-3 or TRBV12-4 to TRBJ1-2; 7 bases are a match to TRBD1. V lost 6 bases, J lost 2 bases, and 3 bases stayed unmatched. This CDR3 comprises 13 residues. In nucleotides, the CDR3 is TGTGCCAGCAGCCAGGGACAGAACTATGGCTACACCTTC. Its translation: CASSQGQNYGYTF.